The 8 T cell receptor beta chains in this list originate from one sample, sequenced in a study of T-cell reconstitution after alpha-beta-depleted transplantation in children. Unique molecular identifiers featured in how the TCRbeta library was prepared. TCRdb used MiXCR to reprocess the PCR reads, holding one entry per CDR3 protein. The sample consists of roughly 300,000 distinct CDR3 sequences, more than 9% of them appearing once. The sample here was PBMCs from the stem cell graft donor, taken from the stem cell graft. The source of these receptors is a human donor who donated a stem cell graft to a child with SCID.

The genes are TRBV6-5 and TRBJ1-2, with D uncertain. This CDR3 region has 12 residues. Germline V lookup: CDR1 MNHEY, CDR2 SVGAGI. V was pared by 4 bases and J by 8 bases, with 11 bases between. CDR3 coding DNA: TGTGCCAGCAGTTCAGAAATAATGGGCTACACCTTC. This translates into CASSSEIMGYTF.

This clonotype was seen a few times. The genes are TRBV5-1 and TRBJ2-2; D is unresolved. Germline values: CDR1 SGHRS, CDR2 YFSETQ. The V gene lost 3 bases and the J gene lost 1 base, with 10 bases spanning the gap. The CDR3 loop spans 15 amino acids. The CDR3 region is CASSSPGQNTGELFF. CDR3 coding DNA: TGCGCCAGCAGCTCGCCGGGTCAGAACACCGGGGAGCTGTTTTTT.

V gene TRBV29-1 combines with J gene TRBJ1-4; no clear D gene. The CDR3 contains 14 residues. V lost 0 bases to trimming and J lost 7 bases, with 12 bases between them. Germline V gene sequence: CDR1 SQVTM, CDR2 ANQGSEA. In DNA, the CDR3 is TGCAGCGTTGAAGATCTCGGTGGAGGTGAAAAACTGTTTTTT. It codes for CSVEDLGGGEKLFF.

This clonotype was seen only a few times. The rearrangement joins TRBV29-1 to TRBJ2-1; D gene uncertain. From germline, CDR1 is SQVTM and CDR2 ANQGSEA. The CDR3 length is 11 residues. V dropped 6 bases and J dropped 10 bases, with 13 bases sitting between them. The CDR3 DNA is TGCAGCGTCATGCCCGCAGTGGAGCAGTTCTTC. Protein product: CSVMPAVEQFF.

This clonotype was found a few times. The genes are TRBV15 and TRBJ2-2; D is perhaps TRBD1 (5 bases). Germline CDR1 reads LNHNV; CDR2 reads YYDKDF (reference sequence). V was pared by 3 bases and J by 4 bases, with 12 bases between. CDR3 length: 15 amino acids. This CDR3 is CATSSTTGFTGELFF. Written as DNA, the CDR3 is TGTGCCACCAGCAGCACTACAGGATTCACCGGGGAGCTGTTTTTT.

This clonotype was recorded at least ten times. V usage is TRBV10-2 and J usage is TRBJ2-5, with TRBD1 identical over 9 bases. Trimming at V came to 6 bases and at J to 4 bases, leaving 9 bases not matched to a gene. CDR1 and CDR2 from the germline V gene are WSHSY and SAAADI. The CDR3 has 15 amino acids. The chain's CDR3 is CASSPRDRDRETQYF. The DNA for the CDR3 is TGCGCCAGCAGCCCCCGGGACAGGGATCGAGAGACCCAGTACTTC.

The chain couples TRBV5-1 to TRBJ1-2; 7 bases align to TRBD1. The CDR3 spans 16 residues. Germline loops: CDR1 SGHRS, CDR2 YFSETQ. V lost 3 bases to trimming and J lost 0 bases; unmatched junction nucleotides: 8. CDR3 amino acids: CASSSRTGSANYGYTF. The DNA of the CDR3 is TGCGCCAGCAGCTCACGGACAGGATCAGCTAACTATGGCTACACCTTC.

This clonotype is medium-sized (0.01 to 0.1%). The chain uses TRBV3-1 and TRBJ2-5; 13 bases map to TRBD2. The CDR3 consists of 16 residues. V lost 6 bases, J lost 5 bases, and 9 bases stayed unmatched. From germline, CDR1 is LGHDT and CDR2 YNNKEL (reference sequence). CDR3 protein: CASRYTSGGAWETQYF. The CDR3 DNA follows: TGTGCCAGCAGATACACTAGCGGGGGGGCCTGGGAGACCCAGTACTTC.